The 22 T cell receptor beta chains given below trace back to one sample, sequenced in a study of blood T cell repertoires in COVID-19. The table came from immunoSEQ multiplex PCR; TCRdb's copy has only in-frame clones and leaves some out. The table has 310,000 or so clones, around 85% seen once. Sequenced sample: peripheral blood. The receptors derive from a woman younger than 45 who had recovered from COVID-19.

This clone was seen at least ten times. The chain is built from TRBV28 and TRBJ1-2; no definite D call. Per the germline V gene, CDR1 is MDHEN and CDR2 is SYDVKM. The CDR3 has 16 residues. Trimming pared 3 bases from V and 3 bases from J, leaving 17 bases between. This chain's CDR3 is CASSLSGSPAYYGYTF. The CDR3 coding sequence is TGTGCCAGCAGTTTGTCGGGTAGTCCCGCTTACTATGGCTACACCTTC.

This sequence joins TRBV5-5 and TRBJ1-1; TRBD1 matches at 7 bases. CDR1 and CDR2 from the germline V gene are SGHKS and YYEKEE (reference sequence). The CDR3 extends over 13 amino acids. Trimming at V came to 4 bases and at J to 5 bases, leaving 5 bases not matched to a gene. The CDR3 protein is CASSGLQGTEAFF. The CDR3 region has the DNA TGTGCCAGCAGCGGCCTACAGGGGACTGAAGCTTTCTTT. Full variable domain (missing parts from reference TRBV5-5 and TRBJ1-1): DAGVTQSPTHLIKTRGQQVTLRCSPISGHKSVSWYQQVLGQGPQFIFQYYEKEERGRGNFPDRFSARQFPNYSSELNVNALLLGDSALYLCASSGLQGTEAFFGQGTRLTVV.

The CDR3 sequence is CASSLPAGIDEQYF. CDR3 DNA sequence: TGTGCCAGCAGCTTGCCAGCGGGGATCGACGAGCAGTACTTC. J is TRBJ2-7 and V is TRBV5-6; 7 nucleotides line up with TRBD2. The CDR3 loop spans 14 amino acids. The germline V gene has CDR1 SGHDT and CDR2 YYEEEE. Trimming cost V 1 base and J 5 bases; bases outside gene matches: 6.

V and J are TRBV4-1 and TRBJ2-7, with D perhaps matching TRBD1 (6 bases). V lost 0 bases and J 3 bases, leaving 12 bases between the germline ends. The CDR3 length is 15 residues. The germline V gene has CDR1 MGHRA and CDR2 YSYEKL. The CDR3 nucleotides are TGCGCCAGCAGCCAAGACAGGGGTGAAAGCTACGAGCAGTACTTC. It yields the protein CASSQDRGESYEQYF.

This clone was found once. This chain connects TRBV28 to TRBJ1-3; TRBD1 aligns across 8 bases. CDR3 length: 15 residues. Germline-derived CDR1 and CDR2 are MDHEN and SYDVKM. J lost 6 bases, V lost 1 base, and 5 bases had no gene match. The CDR3 region is CASSLLDREVNTIYF. The CDR3, as DNA: TGTGCCAGCAGTTTATTGGACAGGGAGGTAAACACCATATATTTT.

As DNA, the CDR3 is TGTGCCAGCAGCTTAGGCCAGGAAGATGAAAAACTGTTTTTT. Translation gives CASSLGQEDEKLFF. V is TRBV11-2 and J is TRBJ1-4, with D uncertain. Germline V gene data show CDR1 as SGHAT and CDR2 as FQNNGV. V dropped 1 base and J dropped 6 bases, with 9 bases sitting between them. The CDR3 totals 14 residues.

This chain joins TRBV6-2 or TRBV6-3 and TRBJ1-1, with TRBD1 matching over 8 bases. V shed 0 bases, J shed 0 bases, and the junction held 12 bases outside the gene matches. Germline V gives CDR1 MNHEY, CDR2 SVGEGT. This CDR3 contains 19 residues. CDR3 DNA: TGTGCCAGCAGTTACTCGATAAATATCAGGGACAGGATGAACACTGAAGCTTTCTTT. Its translation is CASSYSINIRDRMNTEAFF.

The chain links TRBV19 to TRBJ2-1; 8 nucleotides line up with TRBD2. CDR3 length equals 15 residues. V trimming: 6 bases; J trimming: 0 bases; junction bases outside the gene matches: 4. In germline, CDR1 is LNHDA, CDR2 SQIVND (reference sequence). CDR3 sequence: CASRQSGSSYNEQFF. The CDR3 DNA reads TGTGCCAGTAGGCAGAGCGGGAGCTCCTACAATGAGCAGTTCTTC.

As regards this clone: A read error may account for a junction end that differs from germline. The genes are TRBV3-1 (or the pseudogene TRBV3-2) and TRBJ1-2; 9 positions match TRBD1. Germline CDR1 and CDR2: LGHDT and YNNKEL (reference sequence). This CDR3 contains 12 residues. CDR3 nucleotide sequence: TGTGCCAGCAGCCTCCGGGACAGGGCCCGCAACTTC. Amino acid sequence: CASSLRDRARNF.

The chain combines TRBV7-6 with TRBJ1-5; D may be TRBD1 (6 bases). The germline V gene has CDR1 SGHVS and CDR2 FNYEAQ. CDR3 length: 17 amino acids. Trimming cost V 4 bases and J 2 bases, with 18 bases left between them. The CDR3 protein is CASSSTPQGSGNQPQHF. For the CDR3, the DNA is TGTGCCAGCAGCTCGACCCCACAGGGTAGTGGCAATCAGCCCCAGCATTTT.

As DNA, the CDR3 is TGTGCCAGCAGTTCACAGGGGGAGAGCAATCAGCCCCAGCATTTT. This encodes CASSSQGESNQPQHF. This sequence joins TRBV28 and TRBJ1-5; TRBD1 matches at 8 bases. V dropped 4 bases and J dropped 1; count of bases not matched to a gene: 3. The V gene's germline CDR1 is MDHEN and CDR2 SYDVKM. The CDR3 is 15 residues long. The full variable domain, with the rest looked up from reference TRBV28 and TRBJ1-5, is DVKVTQSSRYLVKRTGEKVFLECVQDMDHENMFWYRQDPGLGLRLIYFSYDVKMKEKGDIPEGYSVSREKKERFSLILESASTNQTSMYLCASSSQGESNQPQHFGDGTRLSIL.

This CDR3 is CASSLYTGELFF. The CDR3 DNA is TGTGCCAGCAGCCTCTACACCGGGGAGCTGTTTTTT. This chain joins TRBV5-4 and TRBJ2-2; D is unresolved. This CDR3 contains 12 residues. Deletions cut 4 bases from V and 3 bases from J, with 4 bases between. CDR1 is SGHNT and CDR2 is YYREEE in the germline V gene (reference sequence). The complete variable domain, with remaining parts taken from reference TRBV5-4 and TRBJ2-2, reads ETGVTQSPTHLIKTRGQQVTLRCSSQSGHNTVSWYQQALGQGPQFIFQYYREEENGRGNFPPRFSGLQFPNYSSELNVNALELDDSALYLCASSLYTGELFFGEGSRLTVL.

This clone was seen a few times. The chain has TRBV7-2 and TRBJ2-7; the match to TRBD2 covers 8 bases. Trimming took 2 bases from V and 6 from J; bases not matched to a gene: 9. Germline V CDR1 and CDR2: SGHTA, FQGNSA. This CDR3 contains 15 residues. This chain's CDR3 is CASSLMSGSSSEQYF. DNA of the CDR3: TGTGCCAGCAGCTTAATGAGCGGGAGTAGTTCCGAGCAGTACTTC. Full variable domain (missing parts from reference TRBV7-2 and TRBJ2-7): GAGVSQSPSNKVTEKGKDVELRCDPISGHTALYWYRQSLGQGLEFLIYFQGNSAPDKSGLPSDRFSAERTGGSVSTLTIQRTQQEDSAVYLCASSLMSGSSSEQYFGPGTRLTVT.

The CDR3 nucleotides read TGTGCCAGCAGTTTATCCGCGGCGTCCATGGCTGAAGCTTTCTTT. Protein product: CASSLSAASMAEAFF. V usage is TRBV27 and J usage is TRBJ1-1; the D is unclear. CDR3 length: 15 residues. The germline CDR1 and CDR2 sequences are MNHEY and SMNVEV (reference sequence). Trimming took 0 bases from V and 6 from J, leaving 14 bases between them.

V and J are TRBV10-3 and TRBJ2-1; 7 bases align to TRBD1. This CDR3 has 12 residues. V dropped 6 bases and J dropped 7; count of bases not matched to a gene: 3. Germline assignment: CDR1 ENHRY and CDR2 SYGVKD. In DNA, the CDR3 is TGTGCCATCAGCACAGGGGTGAATGAGCAGTTCTTC. This sequence encodes CAISTGVNEQFF.

V gene TRBV25-1 combines with J gene TRBJ1-2; 12 bases are a match to TRBD1. Looked up from germline, CDR1 is MGHDK and CDR2 is SYGVNS. Trimming took 3 bases from V and 8 from J; bases not matched to a gene: 7. The CDR3 extends over 15 amino acids. CDR3 sequence reads: CASSDRGTGGEGYTF. CDR3 in DNA: TGTGCCAGCAGTGACCGCGGGACAGGGGGCGAGGGCTACACCTTC.

CDR3: CASSKVAGWNQPQHF. The CDR3 bases are TGTGCCAGCAGCAAAGTTGCGGGGTGGAATCAGCCCCAGCATTTT. The gene calls are TRBV21-1 and TRBJ1-5. TRBV21-1 is described as a pseudogene. The CDR3 loop spans 15 amino acids.

The chain uses TRBV6-4 and TRBJ1-6, with D uncertain. The V gene lost 4 bases and the J gene lost 10 bases, with 14 bases spanning the gap. Germline CDR1 reads MRHNA; CDR2 reads SNTAGT. This CDR3 region has 14 residues. This chain's CDR3 is CASSAHGEGSPLHF. CDR3 nucleotide sequence: TGTGCCAGCAGTGCCCATGGAGAGGGATCACCCCTCCACTTT.

This chain joins TRBV27 and TRBJ2-1, with 10 nucleotides matching TRBD2. The CDR3 contains 12 residues. Trimming removed 6 bases from V and 9 bases from J; junction bases left unmatched: 2. In germline, CDR1 is MNHEY, CDR2 SMNVEV (reference sequence). CDR3 sequence: CASRGLAAEQFF. CDR3 nucleotides: TGTGCCAGCAGAGGACTAGCGGCTGAGCAGTTCTTC.

The sample holds a few counts of this clone. This sequence joins TRBV5-1 and TRBJ2-7; D remains ambiguous. V was trimmed by 4 bases and J by 2 bases, leaving 13 bases between them. The CDR3 totals 14 residues. Germline CDR1 SGHRS, CDR2 YFSETQ. Here the CDR3 reads CASSPLGPTYEQYF. In DNA, the CDR3 is TGCGCCAGCAGCCCGCTGGGCCCAACCTACGAGCAGTACTTC.

V gene TRBV9 combines with J gene TRBJ2-4; D unclear. Looked up from germline, CDR1 is SGDLS and CDR2 is YYNGEE. Trimming took 0 bases from V and 5 from J, leaving 6 bases between them. The CDR3 loop spans 13 amino acids. This CDR3 is CASSVDQENIQYF. The CDR3 DNA is TGTGCCAGCAGCGTAGATCAGGAAAACATTCAGTACTTC. Variable domain in full (rest from reference TRBV9 and TRBJ2-4): DSGVTQTPKHLITATGQRVTLRCSPRSGDLSVYWYQQSLDQGLQFLIQYYNGEERAKGNILERFSAQQFPDLHSELNLSSLELGDSALYFCASSVDQENIQYFGAGTRLSVL.

The gene calls are TRBV19 and TRBJ1-6; TRBD1 might be the D (6 bases). Germline CDR1 reads LNHDA; CDR2 reads SQIVND (reference sequence). The CDR3 is made up of 14 amino acids. V gave up 2 bases and J gave up 11 bases, with 13 bases separating them. The CDR3 nucleotides read TGTGCCAGTAGTATAAGCAGGGGAGAGACACCCCTCCACTTT. Translated, it gives CASSISRGETPLHF.